What follows is one T cell receptor (beta chain) and its context. These data are taken from a study of CD8+ T cells in alopecia areata. RNA, once extracted, was reverse transcribed into cDNA for use as the sequencing template. The table came from immunoSEQ multiplex PCR; TCRdb's copy has only in-frame clones and leaves some out. The table shows 130,000 to 150,000 clones, with 40% to 55% occurring only once. The receptor's source is a human donor with alopecia areata. The source material was CD4+ T cells sorted from blood, sampled at week 0.

CDR3 in amino acids: CASSLVGPVKSEQYF. Here the CDR3 DNA reads TGTGCCAGCAGCTTAGTGGGACCCGTAAAAAGCGAGCAGTACTTC. This rearrangement joins TRBV11-2 to TRBJ2-7; either TRBD1 or TRBD2 may supply D (5 bases each). Trimming removed 1 base from V and 6 bases from J, with 16 bases in between. This CDR3 comprises 15 residues. Looked up from germline, CDR1 is SGHAT and CDR2 is FQNNGV.